These T cell receptor beta chains were read from a single sample in a study of beta chain features in type 1 diabetes. Generated by immunoSEQ multiplex PCR, the TCRdb table keeps only in-frame clones and is missing some. This table holds 640,000 or so clones, about an eighth found once. The sample taken for sequencing was naive CD4+ T cells from blood. These receptors all stem from a man younger than 30 with type 1 diabetes. CDR3s include the opening cysteine and the closing phenylalanine or tryptophan. Fields, in order: CDR3 length, V gene, CDR3 protein.

12 TRBV7-2 CASSFTQDTQYF
15 TRBV7-3 CASSLRTATNEKLFF
16 TRBV27 CASSTRPHRDTGELFF
16 TRBV5-4 CASSLGRGSTRETQYF
12 TRBV5-4 CASSQQGYEQYF
13 TRBV6-4 CASSVSENNEQFF
15 TRBV6-1 CATSLAGASYNEQFF
13 TRBV29-1 CSAAKQGQETQYF
12 TRBV4-2 CASSQAKYGYTF
15 TRBV7-9 CASSSTLGANTEAFF
14 TRBV6-1 CASSDYTGKETQYF
17 TRBV14 CASSQVSGTDYTDTQYF
14 TRBV7-9 CASSRGNSRGDPFF
19 TRBV13 CASSLLDRGKIISYNEQFF
14 TRBV7-2 CASSLGNSNQPQHF
13 TRBV7-9 CASSRDLPGALHF
15 TRBV7-6 CASSLRTGSNEKLFF
14 TRBV28 CASSHHQGPGELFF
16 TRBV7-2 CASSLVHRETADTQYF
13 TRBV6-5 CASSTPGGSEQYF
13 TRBV30 CAWSTGGTDTQYF
15 TRBV18 CASSQSQGKSYEQYF
11 TRBV2 CASSSQETQYF
14 TRBV5-1 CASSLAWDRDTQYF
14 TRBV30 CAWALAGGPHEQFF
14 TRBV6-5 CASSPGAGNTEAFF
14 TRBV14 CASSPLQTGQEQFF
18 TRBV4-1 CASSQEEGSAMSSDAQYF
15 TRBV7-6 CASSGGTGVRDTQYF
13 TRBV10-3 CAISGRGSYEQYF
15 TRBV7-9 CASSPGGGSYNEQFF
13 TRBV2 CASFRDINEKLFF
14 TRBV2 CASSEAGGYYGYTF
17 TRBV5-1 CASSSRLPVTNYNEQFF